Only a few counts were recorded for the clone carrying this T cell receptor (beta chain). A junction end diverges from the germline sequence, so it may reflect a read error. These data are taken from a study of sequential checkpoint blockade in melanoma. Treatment described: randomized to nivolumab then ipilimumab (arm A) or the reverse (arm B). PBMC sorting kept live CD3+CD8+ cells without CD19 or CD56. TCRdb's copy holds only in-frame clones and misses some; the assay was immunoSEQ multiplex PCR. The table shows approximately 10,000 clones, with 57% occurring only once. The germline CDR1 and CDR2 sequences are SGHNT and YENEEA. The CDR3 totals 15 residues.

The input for sequencing was CD8+ T cells sorted from blood (inferred from file names), taken from a patient given nivolumab and ipilimumab in sequence. This TCR was sampled from a human donor with melanoma. The rearrangement joins TRBV11-3 to TRBJ1-1; D not certain. The CDR3 DNA reads TGTGCCAGCAGCCTTGAGCATGCCGAGGGTTCTGAAGTTTTCTTT. Its protein is CASSLEHAEGSEVFF.